This paragraph covers one T cell receptor (beta chain) sequence. Its antigen is as yet unknown. The CDR3 runs to 15 residues. Trimming took off 6 bases at V and 6 bases at J, with 21 bases between the two ends. The source of the sample is a study of T-cell reconstitution after alpha-beta-depleted transplantation in children. Notes on the study in general: Most T-cell counts and diversity one year after the transplant came from T cells that were newly produced.

Using unique molecular identifiers, the investigators prepared the TCRbeta library. TCRdb re-called the PCR reads through MiXCR, storing one row per CDR3 protein. Among 800,000 to 1,000,000 distinct CDR3 sequences listed, roughly 29% were seen once. The material sequenced was PBMCs, mostly from graft donor cells, taken 360 days after TCRalphabeta/CD19-depleted stem cell transplant. The chain links TRBV12-3 or TRBV12-4 to TRBJ2-7; perhaps TRBD2 as D (5 bases). This receptor was identified in a boy under two years old who had a stem cell transplant for SCID, so the T cells may come from the graft donor. The CDR3 DNA reads TGTGCCAGCAGCCCAGGACCGGGTGAGGGCGTCGAGCAGTACTTC. Its protein is CASSPGPGEGVEQYF.